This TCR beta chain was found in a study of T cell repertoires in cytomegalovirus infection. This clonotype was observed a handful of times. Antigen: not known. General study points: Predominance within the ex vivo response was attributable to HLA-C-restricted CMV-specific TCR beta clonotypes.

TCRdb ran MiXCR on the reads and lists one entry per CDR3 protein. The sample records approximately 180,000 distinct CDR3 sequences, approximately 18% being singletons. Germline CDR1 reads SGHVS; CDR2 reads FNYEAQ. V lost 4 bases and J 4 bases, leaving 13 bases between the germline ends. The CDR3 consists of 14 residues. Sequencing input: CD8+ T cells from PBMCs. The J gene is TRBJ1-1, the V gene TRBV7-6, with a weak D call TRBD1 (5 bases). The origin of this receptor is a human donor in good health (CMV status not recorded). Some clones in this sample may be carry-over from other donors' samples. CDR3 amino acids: CASSSTRGPTEAFF. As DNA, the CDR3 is TGTGCCAGCAGCTCAACTAGGGGTCCCACTGAAGCTTTCTTT.